Each of the 7 T cell receptor beta chains below was sequenced from the same sample in a study of regulatory T cells in long-lasting Graves disease. Time point defined: newly diagnosed GD, antithyroid drugs for less than 3 months. Researchers made the TCR library from RNA that was extracted from PBMCs. The TCR beta library used iRepertoire HTBI primers with Arm-PCR amplification of CDR3. TCRdb itself ran the multiplex PCR reads through MiXCR, one entry per CDR3 protein. The sample contains around 400,000 distinct CDR3 sequences, around 15% of which appear only once. This specimen was peripheral blood mononuclear cells (PBMCs), taken at new diagnosis, from a patient treated with antithyroid drugs. The source is a female donor with Graves disease.

Many counts were recorded for this clonotype. V usage is TRBV6-1 and J usage is TRBJ1-2; possible D gene TRBD1, 6 bases. The CDR3 spans 15 residues. V was cut by 5 bases and J by 4 bases, with 17 bases left in between. Germline CDR1 and CDR2: MNHNS and SASEGT. The CDR3 DNA reads as TGTGCCAGCAGTCCCCGGGACACCGGACCCTATGGCTACACCTTC. Translated: CASSPRDTGPYGYTF.

This clonotype was detected ten times or more. This chain joins TRBV20-1 and TRBJ2-2; weak D call: TRBD1 (6 bases). The germline V gene encodes CDR1 DFQATT and CDR2 SNEGSKA (reference sequence). CDR3 length equals 15 residues. V was pared by 4 bases and J by 1 base, with 13 bases between. The CDR3 loop reads CSAKSAGENTGELFF. In nucleotides, the CDR3 is TGCAGTGCTAAATCGGCAGGGGAGAACACCGGGGAGCTGTTTTTT.

Ten or more counts support this clonotype. The chain carries TRBV27 and TRBJ2-1; D may correspond to TRBD1 or TRBD2 (5 bases each). CDR1 MNHEY and CDR2 SMNVEV come from the germline V gene (reference sequence). The V and J ends lost 3 bases and 8 bases respectively, with 17 bases between them. The CDR3 extends over 15 amino acids. The CDR3 DNA follows: TGTGCCAGCAGTTTCACCGGGACGCTGGAGGATGAGCAGTTCTTC. Residues: CASSFTGTLEDEQFF.

This clonotype showed up many times. The V gene is TRBV20-1, the J gene TRBJ1-1, with a weak D call TRBD1 (5 bases). Per the germline V gene, CDR1 is DFQATT and CDR2 is SNEGSKA (reference sequence). The CDR3 consists of 13 residues. Trimming pared 1 base from V and 6 bases from J, leaving 12 bases between. CDR3 region: CSARGGAAPEAFF. DNA of the CDR3: TGCAGTGCTAGAGGGGGCGCCGCGCCTGAAGCTTTCTTT.

The chain combines TRBV3-1 with TRBJ1-2; D not certain. With 2 bases removed from V and 7 bases from J, the gap between germline ends came to 17 bases. The CDR3 covers 15 residues. Germline CDR1 and CDR2: LGHDT and YNNKEL (reference sequence). CDR3 region: CASSQFSGRPGGYTF. In DNA, the CDR3 is TGTGCCAGCAGCCAATTCTCCGGCAGACCGGGTGGCTACACCTTC.

This clonotype came up many times. The chain has TRBV29-1 and TRBJ2-1; 9 nucleotides align to TRBD1. V gave up 6 bases and J gave up 6 bases; unmatched junction bases: 15. CDR3 size: 16 residues. Germline V gene data show CDR1 as SQVTM and CDR2 as ANQGSEA. CDR3 sequence reads: CSVTLMRDRAANEQFF. The CDR3 DNA reads TGCAGCGTCACCCTCATGAGGGACAGGGCGGCCAATGAGCAGTTCTTC.

This clonotype was seen only a few times. Since a much larger clone is just one base distant, this may be a read error. Likely a read error: the CDR3 ends without its conserved phenylalanine or tryptophan. The V and J genes are TRBV7-2 and TRBJ1-5; D may be TRBD1 (5 bases). Trimming removed 1 base from V and 4 bases from J, with 11 bases in between. This CDR3 comprises 15 residues. CDR1 and CDR2 from the germline V gene are SGHTA and FQGNSA. The CDR3, as DNA: TGTGCCAGCAGCTTAGGGGGCAGCCAAAATCAGCCCCAGCATCTT. It yields the protein CASSLGGSQNQPQHL.